The T cell receptor (beta chain) under discussion was sequenced for a study of follicular helper T cells after annual influenza vaccination. Study-level findings and limits: Successive annual vaccinations recalled a recurrent oligoclonal ICOS+CD38+ cTfh response with influenza-specific clonotypes.

This CDR3 spans 16 amino acids. CDR1 and CDR2 (germline): SGHVS, FNYEAQ. V shed 5 bases, J shed 5 bases, and the junction held 12 bases outside the gene matches. As for time point: 2014-2015 season, 7 days after vaccination. Excluded were substance abuse, HIV/AIDS, active cancer, immunomodulatory drugs and active illness. This table comes from immunoSEQ multiplex PCR, and its TCRdb copy is limited to in-frame clones, with some not included. The data show more than 9,000 clones, 83% seen once. About this clone itself: Its matching antigen is unknown.

This material consisted of CXCR5- memory CD4+ T cells sorted from blood, taken 7 days after influenza vaccination. The clonotype was recovered from an adult who received the influenza vaccine. The rearrangement joins TRBV7-6 to TRBJ2-1, with TRBD2 matching 7 bases. CDR3: CASSPPVGGDHNEQFF. DNA of the CDR3: TGTGCCAGCAGCCCGCCGGTGGGGGGGGACCACAATGAGCAGTTCTTC. Complete variable domain (other parts from reference TRBV7-6 and TRBJ2-1): GAGVSQSPRYKVTKRGQDVALRCDPISGHVSLYWYRQALGQGPEFLTYFNYEAQQDKSGLPNDRFSAERPEGSISTLTIQRTEQRDSAMYRCASSPPVGGDHNEQFFGPGTRLTVL.